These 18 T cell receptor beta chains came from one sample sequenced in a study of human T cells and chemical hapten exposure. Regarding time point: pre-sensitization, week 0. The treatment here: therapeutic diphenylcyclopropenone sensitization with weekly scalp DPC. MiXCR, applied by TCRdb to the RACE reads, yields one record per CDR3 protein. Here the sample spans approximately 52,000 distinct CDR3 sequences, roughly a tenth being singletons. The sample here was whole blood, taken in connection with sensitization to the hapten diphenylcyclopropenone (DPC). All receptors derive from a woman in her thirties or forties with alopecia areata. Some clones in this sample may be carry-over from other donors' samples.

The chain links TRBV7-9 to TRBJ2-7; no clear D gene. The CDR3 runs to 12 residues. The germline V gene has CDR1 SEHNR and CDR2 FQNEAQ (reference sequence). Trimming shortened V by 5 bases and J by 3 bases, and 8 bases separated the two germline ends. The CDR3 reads CASSLDHYEQYF. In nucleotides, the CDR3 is TGTGCCAGCAGCCTAGATCACTACGAGCAGTACTTC.

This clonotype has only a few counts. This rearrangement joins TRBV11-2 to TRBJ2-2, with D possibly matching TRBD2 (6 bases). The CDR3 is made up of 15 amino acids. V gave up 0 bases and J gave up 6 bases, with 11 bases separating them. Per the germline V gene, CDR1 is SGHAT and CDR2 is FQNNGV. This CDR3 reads CASSLDRAGSGELFF. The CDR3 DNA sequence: TGTGCCAGCAGCTTAGATCGCGCGGGGTCCGGGGAGCTGTTTTTT.

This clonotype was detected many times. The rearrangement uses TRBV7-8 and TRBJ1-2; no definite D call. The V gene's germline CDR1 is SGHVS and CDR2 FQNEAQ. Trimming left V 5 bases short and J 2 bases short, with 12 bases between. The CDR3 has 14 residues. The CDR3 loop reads CASSLLRSNYGYTF. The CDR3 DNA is TGTGCCAGCAGCCTACTCAGGAGCAACTATGGCTACACCTTC.

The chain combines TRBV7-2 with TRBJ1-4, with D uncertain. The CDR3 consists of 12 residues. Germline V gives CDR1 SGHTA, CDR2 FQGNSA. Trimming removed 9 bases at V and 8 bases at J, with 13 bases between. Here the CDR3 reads CARVPVDEKLFF. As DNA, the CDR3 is TGTGCCAGAGTCCCAGTCGACGAAAAACTGTTTTTT. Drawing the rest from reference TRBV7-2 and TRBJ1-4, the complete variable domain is GAGVSQSPSNKVTEKGKDVELRCDPISGHTALYWYRQSLGQGLEFLIYFQGNSAPDKSGLPSDRFSAERTGGSVSTLTIQRTQQEDSAVYLCARVPVDEKLFFGSGTQLSVL.

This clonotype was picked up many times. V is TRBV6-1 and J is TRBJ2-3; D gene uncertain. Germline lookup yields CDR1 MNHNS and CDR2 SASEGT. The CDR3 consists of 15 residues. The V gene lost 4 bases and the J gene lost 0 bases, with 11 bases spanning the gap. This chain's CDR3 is CASSGWTASTDTQYF. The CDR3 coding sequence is TGTGCCAGCAGTGGGTGGACGGCTAGCACAGATACGCAGTATTTT.

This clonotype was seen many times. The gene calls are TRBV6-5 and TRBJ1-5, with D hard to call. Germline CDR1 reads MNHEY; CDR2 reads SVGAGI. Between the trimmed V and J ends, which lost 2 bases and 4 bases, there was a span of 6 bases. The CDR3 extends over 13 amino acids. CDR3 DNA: TGTGCCAGCAGTTACAGGGTGAATCAGCCCCAGCATTTT. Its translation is CASSYRVNQPQHF.

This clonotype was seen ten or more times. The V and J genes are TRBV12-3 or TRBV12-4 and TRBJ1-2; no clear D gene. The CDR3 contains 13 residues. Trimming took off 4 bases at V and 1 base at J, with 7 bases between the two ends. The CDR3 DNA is TGTGCCAGCAGTTCGGCCAGTAACTATGGCTACACCTTC. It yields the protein CASSSASNYGYTF.

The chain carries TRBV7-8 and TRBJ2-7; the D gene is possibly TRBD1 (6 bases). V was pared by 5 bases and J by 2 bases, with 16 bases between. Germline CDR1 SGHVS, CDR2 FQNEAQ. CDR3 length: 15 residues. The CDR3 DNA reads TGTGCCAGCAGCCCGAGACGGGACAAGCCCTACGAGCAGTACTTC. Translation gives CASSPRRDKPYEQYF.

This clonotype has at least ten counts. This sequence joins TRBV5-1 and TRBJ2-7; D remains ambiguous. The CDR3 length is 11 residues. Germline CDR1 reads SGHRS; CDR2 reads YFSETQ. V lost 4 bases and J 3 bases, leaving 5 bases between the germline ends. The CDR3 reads CASSTLYEQYF. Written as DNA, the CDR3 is TGCGCCAGCAGCACCCTCTACGAGCAGTACTTC.

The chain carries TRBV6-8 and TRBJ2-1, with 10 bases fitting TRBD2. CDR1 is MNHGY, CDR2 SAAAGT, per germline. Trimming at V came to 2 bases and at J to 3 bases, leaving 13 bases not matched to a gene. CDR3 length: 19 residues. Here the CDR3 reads CASSYQSTGLAENYNEQFF. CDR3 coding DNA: TGTGCCAGCAGTTACCAAAGTACCGGACTAGCGGAGAACTACAATGAGCAGTTCTTC.

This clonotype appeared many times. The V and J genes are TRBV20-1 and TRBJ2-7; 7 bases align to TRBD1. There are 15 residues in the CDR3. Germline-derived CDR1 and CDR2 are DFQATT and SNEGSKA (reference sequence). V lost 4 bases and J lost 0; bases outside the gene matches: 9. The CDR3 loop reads CSANKGQLSSYEQYF. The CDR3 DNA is TGCAGTGCTAACAAGGGACAGCTGAGCTCCTACGAGCAGTACTTC.

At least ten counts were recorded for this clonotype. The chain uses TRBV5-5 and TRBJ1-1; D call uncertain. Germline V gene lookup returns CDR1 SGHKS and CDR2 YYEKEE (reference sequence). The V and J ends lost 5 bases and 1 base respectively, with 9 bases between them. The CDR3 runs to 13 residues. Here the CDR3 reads CASSTPRNTEAFF. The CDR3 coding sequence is TGTGCCAGCAGTACCCCGCGGAACACTGAAGCTTTCTTT. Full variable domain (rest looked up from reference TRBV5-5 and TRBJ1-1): DAGVTQSPTHLIKTRGQQVTLRCSPISGHKSVSWYQQVLGQGPQFIFQYYEKEERGRGNFPDRFSARQFPNYSSELNVNALLLGDSALYLCASSTPRNTEAFFGQGTRLTVV.

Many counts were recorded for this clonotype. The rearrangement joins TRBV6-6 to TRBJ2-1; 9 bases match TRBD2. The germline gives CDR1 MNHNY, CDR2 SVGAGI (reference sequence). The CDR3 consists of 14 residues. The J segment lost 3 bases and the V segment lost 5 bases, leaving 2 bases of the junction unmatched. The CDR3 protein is CASSIAGDYNEQFF. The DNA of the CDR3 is TGTGCCAGCAGTATAGCGGGGGACTACAATGAGCAGTTCTTC.

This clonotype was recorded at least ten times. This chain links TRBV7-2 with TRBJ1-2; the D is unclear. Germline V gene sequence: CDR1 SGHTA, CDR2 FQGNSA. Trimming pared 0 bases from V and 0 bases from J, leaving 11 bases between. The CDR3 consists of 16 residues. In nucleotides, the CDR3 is TGTGCCAGCAGCTTAGCGAGGCAGGAATCTAACTATGGCTACACCTTC. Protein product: CASSLARQESNYGYTF.

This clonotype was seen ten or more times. The CDR3 loop is CATSDWTGGLREETQYF. CDR3 bases: TGTGCCACCAGTGATTGGACAGGGGGCCTTCGAGAAGAGACCCAGTACTTC. The V gene is TRBV24-1, the J gene TRBJ2-5, with TRBD1 matching over 11 bases. Per the germline V gene, CDR1 is KGHDR and CDR2 is SFDVKD. The ends lost 2 bases at V and 3 bases at J; junction bases unmatched: 7. The CDR3 is 17 residues long.

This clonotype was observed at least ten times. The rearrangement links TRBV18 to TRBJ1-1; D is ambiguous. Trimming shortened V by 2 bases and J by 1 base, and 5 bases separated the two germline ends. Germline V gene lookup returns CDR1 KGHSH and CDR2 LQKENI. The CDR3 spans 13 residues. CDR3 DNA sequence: TGTGCCAGCTCACCAGGGCAGAACACTGAAGCTTTCTTT. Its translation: CASSPGQNTEAFF. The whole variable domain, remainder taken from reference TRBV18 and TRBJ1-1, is NAGVMQNPRHLVRRRGQEARLRCSPMKGHSHVYWYRQLPEEGLKFMVYLQKENIIDESGMPKERFSAEFPKEGPSILRIQQVVRGDSAAYFCASSPGQNTEAFFGQGTRLTVV.

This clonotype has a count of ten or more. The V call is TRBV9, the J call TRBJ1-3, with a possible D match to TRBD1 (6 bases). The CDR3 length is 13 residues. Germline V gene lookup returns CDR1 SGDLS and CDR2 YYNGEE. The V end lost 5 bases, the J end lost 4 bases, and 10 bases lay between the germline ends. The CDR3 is CASRAGAGNTIYF. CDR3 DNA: TGTGCCAGCAGGGCAGGGGCCGGAAACACCATATATTTT.

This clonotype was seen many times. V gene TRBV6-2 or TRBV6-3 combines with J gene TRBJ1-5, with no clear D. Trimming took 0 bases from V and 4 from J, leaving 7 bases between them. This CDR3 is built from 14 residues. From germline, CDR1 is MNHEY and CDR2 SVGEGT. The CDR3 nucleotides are TGTGCCAGCAGTTACTCTCCAGAGAATCAGCCCCAGCATTTT. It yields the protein CASSYSPENQPQHF.